Below are 27 T cell receptor beta chains sequenced from a single sample in a study of OX40 agonist ivuxolimab in advanced cancers. Sequenced by immunoSEQ multiplex PCR; TCRdb stores in-frame clones only, minus some. The sample includes around 77,000 clones, 85% to 90% of them seen just once. This specimen consisted of CD4+ or CD8+ T cells sorted from blood, obtained in a trial of the OX40 agonist ivuxolimab. Receptor source: an adult with an advanced solid tumor such as melanoma, head and neck, liver or kidney cancer.

This clone appeared once. This chain joins TRBV28 and TRBJ2-1; D remains ambiguous. The CDR3 length is 12 residues. The V end lost 3 bases, the J end lost 4 bases, and 4 bases lay between the germline ends. Per germline, CDR1 MDHEN and CDR2 SYDVKM. The CDR3 is CASSLLYNEQFF. The CDR3, as DNA: TGTGCCAGCAGTTTGCTATACAATGAGCAGTTCTTC.

The chain recombines TRBV6-5 with TRBJ1-2; D not resolved. This CDR3 contains 16 residues. CDR1 MNHEY and CDR2 SVGAGI come from the germline V gene. V was cut by 0 bases and J by 0 bases, with 11 bases left in between. The CDR3 DNA reads as TGTGCCAGCAGTTACTCGACACAGCTAGCTAACTATGGCTACACCTTC. As protein: CASSYSTQLANYGYTF.

V and J are TRBV6-6 and TRBJ1-1, with a possible D match to TRBD1 (6 bases). This CDR3 spans 14 amino acids. The V end lost 4 bases, the J end lost 4 bases, and 13 bases lay between the germline ends. The germline gives CDR1 MNHNY, CDR2 SVGAGI (reference sequence). CDR3 DNA: TGTGCCAGCAGTTCCACAGGGTCCCGCACTGAAGCTTTCTTT. This gives the protein CASSSTGSRTEAFF.

V usage is TRBV7-8 and J usage is TRBJ2-7, with D perhaps TRBD2 (5 bases). Between the trimmed V and J ends, which lost 4 bases and 2 bases, there was a span of 12 bases. Germline V lookup: CDR1 SGHVS, CDR2 FQNEAQ. This CDR3 is built from 14 residues. CDR3 protein: CASSSSAAPYEQYF. CDR3 DNA sequence: TGTGCCAGCAGCTCCTCAGCGGCCCCCTACGAGCAGTACTTC.

The chain has TRBV4-1 and TRBJ2-1; D not certain. In germline, CDR1 is MGHRA, CDR2 YSYEKL. The CDR3 contains 12 residues. V lost 2 bases and J 8 bases, leaving 7 bases between the germline ends. The CDR3 bases are TGCGCCAGCAGCCAACCGGTGGATGAGCAGTTCTTC. Translated: CASSQPVDEQFF.

The rearrangement links TRBV9 to TRBJ2-2; 9 nucleotides agree with TRBD1. The length of the CDR3 is 16 residues. J lost 5 bases, V lost 0 bases, and 5 bases had no gene match. Germline CDR1 SGDLS, CDR2 YYNGEE. The CDR3 sequence: CASSVDPTGGTGELFF. CDR3 DNA: TGTGCCAGCAGCGTAGACCCGACAGGGGGGACCGGGGAGCTGTTTTTT.

This chain uses TRBV18 with TRBJ1-3, with TRBD1 identical over 7 bases. V gave up 3 bases and J gave up 0 bases; unmatched junction bases: 2. The V gene's germline CDR1 is KGHSH and CDR2 LQKENI. The CDR3 is 15 amino acids. The CDR3 is CASSPRDSSGNTIYF. CDR3 DNA sequence: TGTGCCAGCTCACCTAGGGACAGCTCTGGAAACACCATATATTTT.

This rearrangement joins TRBV11-3 to TRBJ1-2, with D maybe TRBD1 (6 bases). V lost 0 bases and J lost 5, with 7 bases in between. The CDR3 runs to 13 residues. Germline CDR1 and CDR2: SGHNT and YENEEA. The chain's CDR3 is CASSLDQGYGYTF. CDR3 bases: TGTGCCAGCAGCTTAGATCAGGGGTATGGCTACACCTTC.

Only a few counts were recorded for this clone. The CDR3 nucleotides read TGTGCCAGCAGTGTCGGACCGCAGTACTTC. This codes for CASSVGPQYF. The V and J genes are TRBV2 and TRBJ2-7; D uncertain. The V and J ends lost 4 bases and 9 bases respectively, with 7 bases between them. Germline CDR1 SNHLY, CDR2 FYNNEI. This CDR3 contains 10 residues.

V gene TRBV5-4 combines with J gene TRBJ1-1, with a possible D match to TRBD1 (6 bases). Trimming removed 4 bases at V and 0 bases at J, with 13 bases between. Germline CDR1 and CDR2: SGHNT and YYREEE (reference sequence). The CDR3 totals 15 residues. This chain's CDR3 is CASSRDRIMNTEAFF. In DNA, the CDR3 is TGTGCCAGCAGCCGCGACAGGATTATGAACACTGAAGCTTTCTTT.

This chain connects TRBV7-9 to TRBJ1-2; no definite D call. With 5 bases removed from V and 0 bases from J, the gap between germline ends came to 10 bases. This CDR3 is built from 14 residues. CDR1 and CDR2 (germline): SEHNR, FQNEAQ (reference sequence). In DNA, the CDR3 is TGTGCCAGCAGCGAAACAGCGACTAACTATGGCTACACCTTC. It codes for CASSETATNYGYTF.

This clone was recorded once. The chain is built from TRBV29-1 and TRBJ2-5, with 10 bases that match TRBD2. Germline CDR1 reads SQVTM; CDR2 reads ANQGSEA. Trimming at V came to 5 bases and at J to 0 bases, leaving 21 bases not matched to a gene. This CDR3 has 20 residues. The CDR3 reads CSVQKRKASGRIGNQETQYF. The CDR3 bases are TGCAGCGTTCAAAAGCGGAAGGCTAGCGGGAGAATCGGGAACCAAGAGACCCAGTACTTC.

The chain is built from TRBV11-2 and TRBJ2-1, with 8 nucleotides matching TRBD1. Per the germline V gene, CDR1 is SGHAT and CDR2 is FQNNGV. V lost 4 bases to trimming and J lost 3 bases; unmatched junction nucleotides: 11. The length of the CDR3 is 17 residues. The CDR3 DNA reads as TGTGCCAGCAGCTCACCTCCGGGACAGGTAAGCTACAATGAGCAGTTCTTC. It yields the protein CASSSPPGQVSYNEQFF.

The V and J genes are TRBV20-1 and TRBJ2-3, with 7 bases lining up with TRBD2. J was trimmed by 11 bases and V by 1 base; bases with no gene match: 3. The CDR3 sequence is 11 residues long. Germline lookup yields CDR1 DFQATT and CDR2 SNEGSKA (reference sequence). Here the CDR3 reads CSARGGTKQYF. CDR3 coding DNA: TGCAGTGCTAGAGGCGGGACTAAGCAGTATTTT.

The CDR3 loop is CASSPTGTVGNQPQHF. The CDR3 bases are TGTGCCAGCAGCCCCACCGGGACGGTCGGCAATCAGCCCCAGCATTTT. V usage is TRBV5-4 and J usage is TRBJ1-5, with D possibly TRBD1 on 5 matching bases. This CDR3 is 16 amino acids long. Trimming removed 4 bases at V and 2 bases at J, with 16 bases between. Germline loops: CDR1 SGHNT, CDR2 YYREEE (reference sequence).

The chain combines TRBV6-4 with TRBJ1-1; tentatively, D is TRBD1 (6 bases). There are 16 residues in the CDR3. Germline assignment: CDR1 MRHNA and CDR2 SNTAGT. V was cut by 6 bases and J by 6 bases, with 23 bases left in between. CDR3 region: CASSPEGNRERSEAFF. CDR3 sequence (DNA): TGTGCCAGCAGCCCCGAAGGGAACAGGGAACGTTCTGAAGCTTTCTTT.

The chain uses TRBV28 and TRBJ1-5; TRBD1 might be the D (5 bases). CDR3 length: 14 amino acids. Germline V gene lookup returns CDR1 MDHEN and CDR2 SYDVKM. Trimming took 2 bases from V and 3 from J, leaving 8 bases between them. The CDR3 DNA reads as TGTGCCAGCAGTTTAGGGGGGTCCAATCAGCCCCAGCATTTT. Protein product: CASSLGGSNQPQHF.

The chain couples TRBV21-1 to TRBJ1-1; the table gives TRBD1 as D, unverified against the DNA. TRBV21-1 is reported as a pseudogene. The CDR3 sequence is 17 residues long. The CDR3, as DNA: TGTGCCAGCAGCAAAAACAGGCAGGGTAAAATGAACACTGAAGCTTTCTTT. Protein product: CASSKNRQGKMNTEAFF.

V is TRBV11-2 and J is TRBJ1-2; D remains unclear. The CDR3 contains 13 residues. Germline V gene lookup returns CDR1 SGHAT and CDR2 FQNNGV. Trimming removed 3 bases from V and 3 bases from J, with 8 bases in between. The CDR3 reads CASSFNGDYGYTF. The CDR3 coding sequence is TGTGCCAGCAGCTTCAATGGGGACTATGGCTACACCTTC.

CDR3 nucleotides: TGTGCCAGCAGCCCCCGGGGACAGGGCCCCTACGAGCAGTACTTC. Residues: CASSPRGQGPYEQYF. V is TRBV4-2 and J is TRBJ2-7, with 9 bases identical to TRBD1. The germline CDR1 and CDR2 sequences are LGHNA and YNFKEQ. CDR3 size: 15 residues. The V gene end was trimmed by 4 bases and the J gene end by 2 bases; junction bases not matched to a gene: 6.

V and J are TRBV2 and TRBJ2-5; 8 positions agree with TRBD1. The V gene end was trimmed by 10 bases and the J gene end by 3 bases; junction bases not matched to a gene: 10. Germline loops: CDR1 SNHLY, CDR2 FYNNEI. This CDR3 region has 14 residues. This CDR3 reads CAIFNRGAKETQYF. CDR3 DNA: TGTGCCATCTTCAACAGGGGGGCTAAAGAGACCCAGTACTTC.

This chain uses TRBV11-3 with TRBJ1-2; 8 bases agree with TRBD1. The CDR3 is 14 amino acids. Germline values: CDR1 SGHNT, CDR2 YENEEA. The junction had 5 bases not matched to a gene; V was cut back by 4 bases and J by 4 bases. CDR3 in amino acids: CASSSGQGAYGYTF. In nucleotides, the CDR3 is TGTGCCAGCAGCTCCGGACAGGGCGCCTATGGCTACACCTTC.

This clone was recorded only once. This rearrangement joins TRBV5-6 to TRBJ1-3; 7 nucleotides agree with TRBD1. The CDR3 extends over 14 amino acids. Trimming removed 2 bases from V and 2 bases from J; junction bases left unmatched: 1. Germline V gene lookup returns CDR1 SGHDT and CDR2 YYEEEE. CDR3 sequence: CASSFQGAGNTIYF. CDR3 in DNA: TGTGCCAGCAGCTTCCAGGGGGCTGGAAACACCATATATTTT.

The genes are TRBV2 and TRBJ2-3, with unresolved D. The length of the CDR3 is 13 residues. The V end lost 9 bases, the J end lost 1 base, and 11 bases lay between the germline ends. Germline CDR1 is SNHLY and CDR2 is FYNNEI. The CDR3 DNA sequence: TGTGCCAGGGGCCCCTCGGGCACAGATACGCAGTATTTT. Encoded protein: CARGPSGTDTQYF.

This clone was counted a few times. The chain joins TRBV7-6 to TRBJ2-5, with TRBD2 matching 7 bases. Per the germline V gene, CDR1 is SGHVS and CDR2 is FNYEAQ. CDR3 length: 14 amino acids. V gave up 5 bases and J gave up 4 bases; unmatched junction bases: 7. CDR3 DNA sequence: TGTGCCAGCAGCCCCATCCCGGGGGGAGAGACCCAGTACTTC. Amino acids: CASSPIPGGETQYF.

The chain is built from TRBV25-1 and TRBJ1-5; 7 bases map to TRBD1. This CDR3 spans 13 amino acids. V was clipped by 11 bases and J by 5 bases; unmatched bases: 9. CDR1 is MGHDK and CDR2 is SYGVNS in the germline V gene. The CDR3 is CAAQGEGHQPQHF. CDR3 DNA sequence: TGTGCCGCCCAGGGGGAAGGGCATCAGCCCCAGCATTTT.

The chain has TRBV5-1 and TRBJ2-5; D uncertain. Germline V gene sequence: CDR1 SGHRS, CDR2 YFSETQ. Trimming took off 0 bases at V and 3 bases at J, with 6 bases between the two ends. The CDR3 totals 13 residues. The CDR3 coding sequence is TGCGCCAGCAGCTTGGCGGAGAAAGAGACCCAGTACTTC. Amino acid sequence: CASSLAEKETQYF.